These 6 T cell receptor beta chains came from one sample sequenced in a study of blood T cell repertoires in COVID-19. Here immunoSEQ multiplex PCR was the method, and the copy in TCRdb shows in-frame clones only, minus some. This sample has 55,000 to 75,000 clones, with roughly 82% found just once. The material sequenced was peripheral blood. The receptors come from a man older than 75 with active COVID-19.

The V gene is TRBV29-1, the J gene TRBJ1-5; D gene ambiguous. CDR1 and CDR2 (germline): SQVTM, ANQGSEA. Trimming took 0 bases from V and 2 from J, leaving 5 bases between them. This CDR3 is built from 13 residues. This CDR3 reads CSVEEQGNQPQHF. Here the CDR3 DNA reads TGCAGCGTTGAAGAGCAGGGCAATCAGCCCCAGCATTTT.

The rearrangement uses TRBV9 and TRBJ2-3; maybe TRBD1 (5 bases). The V end lost 4 bases, the J end lost 7 bases, and 16 bases lay between the germline ends. CDR1 is SGDLS and CDR2 is YYNGEE in the germline V gene. This CDR3 region has 14 residues. CDR3 in DNA: TGTGCCAGCAGCACCACCCCGACAGAGAATACGCAGTATTTT. This codes for CASSTTPTENTQYF.

V and J are TRBV3-1 (or the pseudogene TRBV3-2) and TRBJ2-7; 11 bases fit TRBD2. Germline V CDR1 and CDR2: LGHDT, YNNKEL (reference sequence). The CDR3 has 14 residues. V was clipped by 4 bases and J by 5 bases; unmatched bases: 4. The DNA for the CDR3 is TGTGCCAGCAGCCCACCGACTAGCGGGAACGAGCAGTACTTC. Translation gives CASSPPTSGNEQYF.

CDR3 in amino acids: CASSPDRGYNSPLHF. For the CDR3, the DNA is TGTGCCAGCAGCCCAGACAGGGGGTATAATTCACCCCTCCACTTT. V gene TRBV7-2 combines with J gene TRBJ1-6, with 9 bases fitting TRBD1. Germline values: CDR1 SGHTA, CDR2 FQGNSA. The V gene end was trimmed by 5 bases and the J gene end by 4 bases; junction bases not matched to a gene: 3. The CDR3 has 15 amino acids. Variable domain in full (rest from reference TRBV7-2 and TRBJ1-6): GAGVSQSPSNKVTEKGKDVELRCDPISGHTALYWYRQSLGQGLEFLIYFQGNSAPDKSGLPSDRFSAERTGGSVSTLTIQRTQQEDSAVYLCASSPDRGYNSPLHFGNGTRLTVT.

V usage is TRBV18 and J usage is TRBJ2-7; weak D call: TRBD2 (6 bases). Germline V gene data show CDR1 as KGHSH and CDR2 as LQKENI. The CDR3 length is 15 residues. Trimming cost V 3 bases and J 2 bases, with 14 bases left between them. The CDR3 protein is CASSPGIAETYEQYF. CDR3 sequence (DNA): TGTGCCAGCTCACCCGGGATAGCGGAGACCTACGAGCAGTACTTC.

The chain uses TRBV9 and TRBJ2-7; weak D call: TRBD2 (5 bases). Germline V gene data show CDR1 as SGDLS and CDR2 as YYNGEE. CDR3 length: 15 amino acids. V was pared by 4 bases and J by 0 bases, with 14 bases between. The CDR3 loop is CASSPRLGNSYEQYF. CDR3 nucleotide sequence: TGTGCCAGCAGCCCACGACTCGGGAACTCCTACGAGCAGTACTTC.